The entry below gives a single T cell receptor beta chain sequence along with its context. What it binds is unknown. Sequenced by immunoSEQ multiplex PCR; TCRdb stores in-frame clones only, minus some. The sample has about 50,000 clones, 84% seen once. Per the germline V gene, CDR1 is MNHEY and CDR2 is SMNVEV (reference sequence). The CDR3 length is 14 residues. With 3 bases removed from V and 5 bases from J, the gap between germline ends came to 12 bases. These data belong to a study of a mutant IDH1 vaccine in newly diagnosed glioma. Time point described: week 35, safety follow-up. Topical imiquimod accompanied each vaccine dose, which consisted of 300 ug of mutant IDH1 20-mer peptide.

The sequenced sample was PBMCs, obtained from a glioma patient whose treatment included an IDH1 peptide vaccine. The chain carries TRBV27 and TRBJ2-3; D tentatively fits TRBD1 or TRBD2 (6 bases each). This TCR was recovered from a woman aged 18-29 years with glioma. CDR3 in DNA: TGTGCCAGCAGTTTGGGGGCGGGGAAAGATACGCAGTATTTT. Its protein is CASSLGAGKDTQYF.